This T cell receptor beta chain was sequenced in a study of beta chain features in type 1 diabetes. The wider study: On cell yields, gender and age, patients and healthy donors were similar. Study results and limitations: When Type 1 diabetes patients were examined, their TCRB CDR3s proved moderately but significantly shorter in all four CD4+ subsets.

Every isolated RNA sample was fully reverse transcribed, so sequencing captured expressed TCRB transcripts. The data were produced by immunoSEQ multiplex PCR, yet TCRdb's version contains in-frame clones alone and is incomplete. The sample lists about 120,000 clones; around 17% were seen once. In regard to this clone: The antigen remains unidentified.

The sequenced material came from central memory CD4+ T cells from blood. The TCR was taken from a man aged 25 to 40 with type 1 diabetes.

The CDR3 here is CASSRDSSSYEQYF. The CDR3 DNA reads as TGTGCCAGCAGCCGGGACAGCAGCTCCTACGAGCAGTACTTC. The chain is built from TRBV7-2 and TRBJ2-7, with TRBD1 matching over 7 bases. Germline V gives CDR1 SGHTA, CDR2 FQGNSA. This CDR3 is built from 14 residues. J gave up 0 bases and V 5 bases, and 4 bases lay outside the gene matches. Variable domain in full (rest from reference TRBV7-2 and TRBJ2-7): GAGVSQSPSNKVTEKGKDVELRCDPISGHTALYWYRQSLGQGLEFLIYFQGNSAPDKSGLPSDRFSAERTGGSVSTLTIQRTQQEDSAVYLCASSRDSSSYEQYFGPGTRLTVT.